These T cell receptor beta chains were read from a single sample in a study of T-cell memory formation after mild COVID-19. One entry per CDR3 protein, called by TCRdb with MiXCR from the 5' RACE reads. The sample carries fewer than 150,000 distinct CDR3 sequences, over 20% recorded once. The specimen sequenced was PBMCs or a T cell subset sorted from them (not recorded which). These receptors all come from a man aged 18 to 35 who had mild COVID-19 (a few samples of this study predate the infection). Cell type and time point are not known. The CDR3 runs from the conserved cysteine through the conserved F or W. Each record gives: D gene, clone size, V gene, J gene, CDR3 protein, CDR3 DNA. The D gene is left open where the match is weak. A clone size is listed for some rows: how often the clone was seen (once, few, many), or a class if it is expanded.

D: TRBD1
size: .
V: TRBV9
J: TRBJ2-1
CDR3: CASGTGVEQFF
DNA: TGTGCCAGCGGGACAGGAGTTGAGCAGTTCTTC

D: TRBD2
size: .
V: TRBV10-3
J: TRBJ2-3
CDR3: CAISESWTSGGGTDTQYF
DNA: TGTGCCATCAGTGAGTCCTGGACTAGCGGGGGGGGGACAGATACGCAGTATTTT

D: TRBD2
size: .
V: TRBV24-1
J: TRBJ2-1
CDR3: CATGRTSGRGGVANEQFF
DNA: TGTGCCACCGGACGGACTAGCGGGAGGGGGGGTGTGGCCAATGAGCAGTTCTTC

D: .
size: .
V: TRBV15
J: TRBJ2-1
CDR3: CATSRDWGGAKRSYNEQFF
DNA: TGTGCCACCAGCAGAGATTGGGGGGGCGCGAAGCGTTCCTACAATGAGCAGTTCTTC

D: .
size: .
V: TRBV24-1
J: TRBJ2-2
CDR3: CATSDPRRGTHGELFF
DNA: TGTGCCACCAGTGACCCTCGACGGGGGACCCACGGGGAGCTGTTTTTT

D: TRBD2
size: few
V: TRBV3-1
J: TRBJ2-5
CDR3: CASSLWTSGGEETQYF
DNA: TGTGCCAGCAGCCTTTGGACTAGCGGGGGAGAAGAGACCCAGTACTTC

D: .
size: once
V: TRBV7-8
J: TRBJ1-3
CDR3: CASSLYSGHSGNTIYF
DNA: TGTGCCAGCAGCTTATATTCGGGACATTCTGGAAACACCATATATTTT

D: .
size: few
V: TRBV12-3/TRBV12-4
J: TRBJ1-2
CDR3: CASSFYTGGNYGYTF
DNA: TGTGCCAGCAGTTTTTATACAGGCGGAAACTATGGCTACACCTTC

D: .
size: few
V: TRBV4-3
J: TRBJ1-1
CDR3: CASSHRTSTEAFF
DNA: TGCGCCAGCAGCCATCGGACGAGCACTGAAGCTTTCTTT

D: .
size: .
V: TRBV5-1
J: TRBJ1-5
CDR3: CASSLGPGFQQPQHF
DNA: TGCGCCAGCAGCTTGGGTCCAGGATTTCAACAGCCCCAGCATTTT

D: TRBD1
size: .
V: TRBV7-9
J: TRBJ1-1
CDR3: CASSLGRQGDGAFF
DNA: TGTGCCAGCAGCTTAGGGCGGCAGGGGGATGGAGCTTTCTTT

D: TRBD1
size: .
V: TRBV4-3
J: TRBJ1-6
CDR3: CASSPGQVGGPLHF
DNA: TGCGCCAGCAGCCCCGGACAGGTCGGAGGTCCCCTCCACTTT

D: TRBD2
size: few
V: TRBV7-6
J: TRBJ2-7
CDR3: CASSLAGGNYEQYF
DNA: TGTGCCAGCAGCCTCGCGGGGGGCAACTACGAGCAGTACTTC

D: .
size: few
V: TRBV12-3/TRBV12-4
J: TRBJ2-1
CDR3: CASSAPYSYNEQFF
DNA: TGTGCCAGCAGCGCGCCCTACTCCTACAATGAGCAGTTCTTC

D: TRBD2
size: .
V: TRBV7-9
J: TRBJ2-4
CDR3: CASSLEVERGALAKNIQYF
DNA: TGTGCCAGCAGCTTAGAGGTGGAGCGGGGGGCGCTAGCCAAAAACATTCAGTACTTC

D: .
size: few
V: TRBV13
J: TRBJ1-2
CDR3: CASSHGALDGYTF
DNA: TGTGCCAGCAGTCATGGGGCCCTTGATGGCTACACCTTC

D: TRBD2
size: .
V: TRBV6-1
J: TRBJ2-1
CDR3: CASSSLAGGHEQFF
DNA: TGTGCCAGCAGTTCGCTAGCGGGGGGCCATGAGCAGTTCTTC

D: .
size: .
V: TRBV6-2/TRBV6-3
J: TRBJ2-6
CDR3: CGIEASGANVLTF
DNA: TGTGGGATCGAGGCCTCTGGGGCCAACGTCCTGACTTTC

D: .
size: few
V: TRBV12-3/TRBV12-4
J: TRBJ1-1
CDR3: CASSLGAPNTEAFF
DNA: TGTGCCAGCAGTTTAGGAGCCCCGAACACTGAAGCTTTCTTT

D: .
size: .
V: TRBV4-2
J: TRBJ1-1
CDR3: CASSPGVPASFAFF
DNA: TGTGCCAGCAGCCCCGGCGTTCCTGCTTCGTTCGCTTTCTTT

D: .
size: few
V: TRBV27
J: TRBJ2-7
CDR3: CASSFRGETYEQYF
DNA: TGTGCCAGCAGTTTCCGTGGGGAGACCTACGAGCAGTACTTC

D: TRBD2
size: few
V: TRBV7-9
J: TRBJ2-3
CDR3: CASSSTRAGASTDTQYF
DNA: TGTGCCAGCAGCTCGACACGAGCGGGGGCCTCCACAGATACGCAGTATTTT

D: .
size: few
V: TRBV9
J: TRBJ2-1
CDR3: CASSVGGDPSYNEQFF
DNA: TGTGCCAGCAGCGTAGGGGGAGACCCTTCCTACAATGAGCAGTTCTTC

D: .
size: .
V: TRBV7-9
J: TRBJ2-1
CDR3: CASSLWIYNEQFF
DNA: TGTGCCAGCAGCTTATGGATCTACAATGAGCAGTTCTTC

D: .
size: .
V: TRBV4-1
J: TRBJ1-6
CDR3: CASSHPGVSPLHF
DNA: TGCGCCAGCAGCCACCCTGGCGTCTCACCCCTCCACTTT

D: TRBD1
size: many
V: TRBV4-1
J: TRBJ1-1
CDR3: CASSQVTIGTGYTEAFF
DNA: TGCGCCAGCAGCCAAGTAACTATAGGGACAGGGTACACTGAAGCTTTCTTT

D: .
size: .
V: TRBV6-2/TRBV6-3
J: TRBJ1-1
CDR3: CASSYSGGLEAFF
DNA: TGTGCCAGCAGTTACTCCGGGGGGCTCGAAGCTTTCTTT

D: .
size: .
V: TRBV6-5
J: TRBJ2-3
CDR3: CASRRGDTQYF
DNA: TGTGCCAGCAGGAGGGGAGATACGCAGTATTTT

D: .
size: many
V: TRBV12-3/TRBV12-4
J: TRBJ2-3
CDR3: CASSTDTQYF
DNA: TGTGCCAGCAGTACAGATACGCAGTATTTT

D: TRBD1
size: .
V: TRBV6-2/TRBV6-3
J: TRBJ2-5
CDR3: CASRAGQGAGETQYF
DNA: TGTGCCAGCAGGGCCGGACAGGGGGCCGGGGAGACCCAGTACTTC

D: .
size: .
V: TRBV12-3/TRBV12-4
J: TRBJ2-3
CDR3: CASSPAVDTQYF
DNA: TGTGCCAGCAGCCCCGCGGTGGATACGCAGTATTTT

D: .
size: many
V: TRBV10-3
J: TRBJ2-4
CDR3: CATAGLSANIQYF
DNA: TGTGCCACCGCGGGACTTTCAGCGAACATTCAGTACTTC

D: TRBD1
size: .
V: TRBV9
J: TRBJ2-2
CDR3: CASSNRQGENTGELFF
DNA: TGTGCCAGCAGCAACCGACAGGGGGAGAACACCGGGGAGCTGTTTTTT

D: TRBD2
size: .
V: TRBV4-1
J: TRBJ2-3
CDR3: CASSQDGGGTDTQYF
DNA: TGCGCCAGCAGCCAAGACGGGGGGGGCACAGATACGCAGTATTTT

D: .
size: .
V: TRBV6-6
J: TRBJ1-2
CDR3: CASSDTASGPLDYGYTF
DNA: TGTGCCAGCAGCGATACAGCCTCGGGACCTCTTGACTATGGCTACACCTTC

D: .
size: few
V: TRBV29-1
J: TRBJ1-1
CDR3: CSVEMNTEAFF
DNA: TGCAGCGTTGAAATGAACACTGAAGCTTTCTTT

D: TRBD2
size: .
V: TRBV7-9
J: TRBJ2-1
CDR3: CASSLGYSRGDIDEQFF
DNA: TGTGCCAGCAGCTTAGGATACTCGCGGGGGGATATCGATGAGCAGTTCTTC

D: .
size: .
V: TRBV7-8
J: TRBJ1-2
CDR3: CASSLANRDLYGYTF
DNA: TGTGCCAGCAGCTTAGCGAACAGGGATCTCTATGGCTACACCTTC

D: TRBD1
size: few
V: TRBV5-5
J: TRBJ2-2
CDR3: CASSFDRASRTGELFF
DNA: TGTGCCAGCAGCTTCGACAGGGCGTCGCGGACCGGGGAGCTGTTTTTT

D: .
size: many
V: TRBV6-4
J: TRBJ2-5
CDR3: CASSEQGGPQETQYF
DNA: TGTGCCAGCAGTGAGCAAGGAGGGCCCCAAGAGACCCAGTACTTC

D: .
size: few
V: TRBV4-1
J: TRBJ1-5
CDR3: CASSQDEGSNQPQHF
DNA: TGCGCCAGCAGCCAAGATGAAGGATCAAATCAGCCCCAGCATTTT

D: TRBD1
size: .
V: TRBV6-6
J: TRBJ1-2
CDR3: CASRRDRGEPYGYTF
DNA: TGTGCCAGCAGGCGGGACAGGGGGGAACCCTATGGCTACACCTTC

D: .
size: few
V: TRBV20-1
J: TRBJ2-2
CDR3: CSAIPQTSGRTGELFF
DNA: TGCAGTGCTATTCCTCAGACTAGTGGTCGGACCGGGGAGCTGTTTTTT

D: TRBD2
size: .
V: TRBV7-2
J: TRBJ2-1
CDR3: CASSPSGEQFF
DNA: TGTGCCAGCAGCCCTAGCGGTGAGCAGTTCTTC

D: TRBD1
size: few
V: TRBV7-9
J: TRBJ1-4
CDR3: CASSSGGQGTNEKLFF
DNA: TGTGCCAGCAGCTCCGGAGGACAGGGGACTAATGAAAAACTGTTTTTT